This is a list of T cell receptor beta chains from one sample in a study of blood T cells in healthy people across ages. MiXCR, run by TCRdb on the 5' RACE reads, gives a single entry per CDR3 protein. The sample lists about 1.6 million distinct CDR3 sequences, around 36% occurring once. The sample taken for sequencing was blood. The receptors were gathered from a woman aged 25 to 39 in good health. Each CDR3 is given with its conserved first and last residue. Each record gives: CDR3 protein, CDR3 DNA, V gene, J gene, D gene, clone size. A D gene is named only where the DNA matches it firmly. Only some rows state a clone size, as once, few, many or a class for expanded clones.

CDR3: CASSENGGAANEQFF
DNA: TGTGCCAGCAGTGAAAATGGCGGGGCAGCCAATGAGCAGTTCTTC
V: TRBV6-1
J: TRBJ2-1
D: -
size: -

CDR3: CSARELGDFMRDEQFF
DNA: TGCAGTGCTAGAGAACTTGGGGACTTCATGAGGGATGAGCAGTTCTTC
V: TRBV20-1
J: TRBJ2-1
D: -
size: -

CDR3: CASRTAGGYGYTF
DNA: TGTGCCAGCAGGACAGCAGGGGGCTATGGCTACACCTTC
V: TRBV12-3/TRBV12-4
J: TRBJ1-2
D: TRBD1
size: few

CDR3: CASSPATAGQDKLFF
DNA: TGCGCCAGCAGCCCAGCTACTGCGGGACAGGACAAACTGTTTTTT
V: TRBV5-1
J: TRBJ1-4
D: TRBD1
size: -

CDR3: CASSSMSGFYEQYF
DNA: TGTGCCAGCAGCTCAATGTCAGGGTTCTACGAGCAGTACTTC
V: TRBV5-5
J: TRBJ2-7
D: -
size: few

CDR3: CASSQWQMGGYTF
DNA: TGTGCCAGCAGCCAGTGGCAGATGGGGGGCTACACCTTC
V: TRBV14
J: TRBJ1-2
D: -
size: -

CDR3: CASGLGRRGLGDTQYF
DNA: TGTGCTAGTGGTTTGGGCCGGCGCGGGTTGGGAGATACGCAGTATTTT
V: TRBV12-5
J: TRBJ2-3
D: -
size: few

CDR3: CSAYRTGRSEQYF
DNA: TGCAGTGCCTATCGGACAGGGCGGTCTGAGCAGTACTTC
V: TRBV20-1
J: TRBJ2-7
D: TRBD1
size: -

CDR3: CASSPLVTGGVREQYF
DNA: TGTGCCAGCAGCCCTCTCGTAACGGGAGGGGTGCGGGAGCAGTACTTC
V: TRBV28
J: TRBJ2-5
D: TRBD2
size: -

CDR3: CSAQTRDRGYEQYF
DNA: TGCAGTGCCCAAACCCGGGACAGGGGCTACGAGCAGTACTTC
V: TRBV20-1
J: TRBJ2-7
D: TRBD1
size: few

CDR3: CASSFLRENYEQYF
DNA: TGTGCCAGCAGCTTCCTCAGGGAGAACTACGAGCAGTACTTC
V: TRBV7-2
J: TRBJ2-7
D: -
size: few

CDR3: CRAIRYSGPYNEQFF
DNA: TGCAGGGCTATCCGATATAGCGGGCCTTACAATGAGCAGTTCTTC
V: TRBV20-1
J: TRBJ2-1
D: TRBD2
size: -

CDR3: CTSSLAQGADTQYF
DNA: TGTACCAGCAGCTTAGCCCAGGGGGCAGATACGCAGTATTTT
V: TRBV7-9
J: TRBJ2-3
D: TRBD1
size: -

CDR3: CAGSLSVTGGVREQFF
DNA: TGTGCCGGCAGTTTATCCGTGACGGGGGGAGTCCGTGAGCAGTTCTTC
V: TRBV27
J: TRBJ2-1
D: TRBD2
size: -

CDR3: CAISESIPESSYNEQFF
DNA: TGTGCCATCAGTGAGTCGATCCCGGAAAGCTCCTACAATGAGCAGTTCTTC
V: TRBV10-3
J: TRBJ2-1
D: -
size: few

CDR3: CASSQAGEGFGYTF
DNA: TGTGCCAGCAGCCAAGCAGGGGAAGGATTTGGCTACACCTTC
V: TRBV3-1
J: TRBJ1-2
D: -
size: -

CDR3: CASSVGQGALKGSSLHF
DNA: TGTGCCAGCAGTGTAGGTCAGGGGGCGCTTAAGGGGTCCTCCCTCCACTTT
V: TRBV9
J: TRBJ1-6
D: TRBD1
size: -

CDR3: CSARGRVGNEQYF
DNA: TGCAGTGCTAGAGGGAGGGTCGGGAACGAGCAGTACTTC
V: TRBV20-1
J: TRBJ2-7
D: -
size: -

CDR3: CASMASSNYEQYF
DNA: TGTGCCAGCATGGCCTCCAGTAACTACGAGCAGTACTTC
V: TRBV2
J: TRBJ2-7
D: -
size: -

CDR3: CATSDPLAGGPDTQYF
DNA: TGTGCCACCAGTGACCCTTTAGCGGGAGGCCCAGATACGCAGTATTTT
V: TRBV24-1
J: TRBJ2-3
D: TRBD2
size: -

CDR3: CASSGRTSGSSEQYF
DNA: TGTGCCAGCAGCGGAAGGACTAGCGGGAGCAGCGAGCAGTACTTC
V: TRBV11-2
J: TRBJ2-7
D: TRBD2
size: -

CDR3: CASSEEGGSSYNEQFF
DNA: TGTGCCAGCAGTGAAGAGGGGGGGAGCTCCTACAATGAGCAGTTCTTC
V: TRBV2
J: TRBJ2-1
D: -
size: few

CDR3: CASTQVNEQFF
DNA: TGTGCCAGCACCCAAGTGAATGAGCAGTTCTTC
V: TRBV7-9
J: TRBJ2-1
D: -
size: -

CDR3: CASSFQWEGKKETQYF
DNA: TGTGCCAGCAGCTTCCAATGGGAGGGAAAAAAAGAGACCCAGTACTTC
V: TRBV7-9
J: TRBJ2-5
D: TRBD2
size: -

CDR3: CASSLAGTSGIQETRYF
DNA: TGTGCCAGCAGCTTGGCAGGGACTAGCGGGATCCAAGAGACCCGGTACTTC
V: TRBV7-9
J: TRBJ2-5
D: TRBD2
size: -

CDR3: CASSLSLAPYNEQFF
DNA: TGCGCCAGCAGCTTGAGCCTAGCCCCTTACAATGAGCAGTTCTTC
V: TRBV5-1
J: TRBJ2-1
D: -
size: -

CDR3: CASSLVVGTGSYEQYF
DNA: TGTGCCAGCAGCTTAGTAGTGGGGACGGGATCCTACGAGCAGTACTTC
V: TRBV7-9
J: TRBJ2-7
D: -
size: few

CDR3: CATGVPRSAPQPQETQYF
DNA: TGTGCCACCGGGGTCCCAAGGTCGGCCCCCCAACCACAAGAGACCCAGTACTTC
V: TRBV15
J: TRBJ2-5
D: -
size: -

CDR3: CASSLLQLYEQYF
DNA: TGTGCCAGCAGTCTCTTACAACTCTACGAGCAGTACTTC
V: TRBV12-3/TRBV12-4
J: TRBJ2-7
D: -
size: few

CDR3: CASRRVGDPGETQYF
DNA: TGCGCCAGCAGACGCGTCGGGGACCCAGGGGAGACCCAGTACTTC
V: TRBV5-1
J: TRBJ2-5
D: -
size: -

CDR3: CASSPEAGVNRGTQYF
DNA: TGCGCCAGCAGTCCCGAAGCGGGGGTCAACAGAGGGACCCAGTACTTC
V: TRBV4-1
J: TRBJ2-5
D: TRBD2
size: -

CDR3: CASSASGTGGERGYTF
DNA: TGTGCCAGCAGCGCCTCCGGGACAGGGGGTGAGAGAGGCTACACCTTC
V: TRBV3-1
J: TRBJ1-2
D: TRBD1
size: -

CDR3: CSVDLGQKFNEQFF
DNA: TGCAGCGTTGATCTAGGACAGAAATTTAATGAGCAGTTCTTC
V: TRBV29-1
J: TRBJ2-1
D: -
size: few

CDR3: CASSLIWGEPQHF
DNA: TGTGCCAGCAGTTTAATCTGGGGGGAGCCCCAGCATTTT
V: TRBV27
J: TRBJ1-5
D: -
size: -

CDR3: CASGQGFVDEQFF
DNA: TGTGCCAGCGGACAGGGATTTGTTGATGAGCAGTTCTTC
V: TRBV12-3/TRBV12-4
J: TRBJ2-1
D: TRBD1
size: few

CDR3: CSVMIDGKETQYF
DNA: TGCAGTGTTATGATAGATGGGAAAGAGACCCAGTACTTC
V: TRBV20-1
J: TRBJ2-5
D: -
size: -

CDR3: CATSGSRVSSYEQYF
DNA: TGTGCCACCAGCGGGTCGAGAGTTAGCAGCTACGAGCAGTACTTC
V: TRBV15
J: TRBJ2-7
D: -
size: -

CDR3: CASSQEEYGGISPRAYEQYF
DNA: TGCGCCAGCAGCCAAGAGGAGTATGGGGGGATCTCTCCGCGGGCCTACGAGCAGTACTTC
V: TRBV4-1
J: TRBJ2-7
D: -
size: many